The 19 T cell receptor beta chains below were found in one sample sequenced in a study of T-cell reconstitution after alpha-beta-depleted transplantation in children. Using unique molecular identifiers, the investigators prepared the TCRbeta library. MiXCR, applied by TCRdb to the PCR reads, yields one record per CDR3 protein. Here the sample spans about 610,000 distinct CDR3 sequences, roughly 10% being singletons. The source was PBMCs from the stem cell graft donor, collected from the stem cell graft. These receptor sequences come from a human donor who donated a stem cell graft to a child with acute myeloid leukemia.

The rearrangement joins TRBV27 to TRBJ2-7; D ambiguous. V was pared by 8 bases and J by 9 bases, with 8 bases between. Germline loops: CDR1 MNHEY, CDR2 SMNVEV (reference sequence). The CDR3 runs to 9 residues. DNA for the CDR3: TGTGCCAGCCCAACCGGGCAGTACTTC. It specifies CASPTGQYF.

The genes are TRBV20-1 and TRBJ1-6; 11 bases line up with TRBD1. This CDR3 spans 16 amino acids. J gave up 8 bases and V 2 bases, and 8 bases lay outside the gene matches. Germline V gene lookup returns CDR1 DFQATT and CDR2 SNEGSKA (reference sequence). This chain's CDR3 is CSARSFPGQGDSPLHF. The CDR3, as DNA: TGCAGTGCTAGATCATTCCCGGGACAGGGGGATTCACCCCTCCACTTT.

In its sample, this clonotype was seen a few times. The chain joins TRBV6-5 to TRBJ2-7; D could derive from TRBD1 or TRBD2 (5 bases each). Trimming left V 0 bases short and J 2 bases short, with 11 bases between. This CDR3 has 15 residues. CDR1 and CDR2 from the germline V gene are MNHEY and SVGAGI. For the CDR3, the DNA is TGTGCCAGCAGTTACTCTGAGGGGCAAACCTACGAGCAGTACTTC. It specifies CASSYSEGQTYEQYF.

This clonotype showed up many times. The CDR3 is CATVKTGVGNTIYF. CDR3 nucleotides: TGTGCCACCGTAAAGACAGGGGTCGGAAACACCATATATTTT. The rearrangement joins TRBV12-3 or TRBV12-4 to TRBJ1-3; 8 bases line up with TRBD1. This CDR3 contains 14 residues. V was pared by 10 bases and J by 4 bases, with 9 bases of the junction left unmatched.

The V and J genes are TRBV5-1 and TRBJ2-2; tentatively, D is TRBD1 (5 bases). V shed 4 bases and J shed 7 bases, with 20 bases lying between them. This CDR3 contains 16 residues. CDR1 and CDR2 (germline): SGHRS, YFSETQ. Here the CDR3 reads CASSPQGASRGGELFF. The CDR3 DNA sequence: TGCGCCAGCAGCCCCCAAGGGGCCAGCCGTGGCGGGGAGCTGTTTTTT.

The table lists this clonotype with many counts. One end of the junction varies from germline; a read error may be responsible. The J gene is TRBJ2-7, the V gene TRBV5-1, with 9 positions matching TRBD2. CDR1 SGHRS and CDR2 YFSETQ come from the germline V gene. The CDR3 covers 15 residues. The CDR3: CASSLVVAGDYEQYF. In nucleotides, the CDR3 is TGTGCCAGCAGCTTAGTGGTAGCGGGGGACTACGAGCAGTACTTC. The full variable domain, completed using reference TRBV5-1 and TRBJ2-7, is KAGVTQTPRYLIKTRGQQVTLSCSPISGHRSVSWYQQTPGQGLQFLFEYFSETQRNKGNFPGRFSGRQFSNSRSEMNVSTLELGDSALYLCASSLVVAGDYEQYFGPGTRLTVT.

This clonotype was counted a few times. The V and J genes are TRBV16 and TRBJ2-7; the D gene is possibly TRBD2 (5 bases). Germline CDR1 and CDR2: KGHSY and FQNENV. The CDR3 sequence is 15 residues long. V dropped 1 base and J dropped 1 base, with 11 bases sitting between them. The DNA of the CDR3 is TGTGCCAGCAGCCAATTCAGAGGAGGATCCTACGAGCAGTACTTC. This encodes CASSQFRGGSYEQYF. The full variable domain, rest sourced from reference TRBV16 and TRBJ2-7, is GEEVAQTPKHLVRGEGQKAKLYCAPIKGHSYVFWYQQVLKNEFKFLISFQNENVFDETGMPKERFSAKCLPNSPCSLEIQATKLEDSAVYFCASSQFRGGSYEQYFGPGTRLTVT.

In this sample, this clonotype turned up a few times. The chain links TRBV25-1 to TRBJ2-1; 14 nucleotides match TRBD2. Losses at the gene ends were 6 bases for V and 6 bases for J; bases not matched to a gene: 10. CDR1 and CDR2 (germline): MGHDK, SYGVNS. This CDR3 is 17 amino acids long. Written as DNA, the CDR3 is TGTGCCAGCAGCTACACCGGGACTAGCGGGAGAATCAATGAGCAGTTCTTC. It translates to CASSYTGTSGRINEQFF.

This clonotype was detected ten times or more. This chain connects TRBV4-1 to TRBJ2-1; D may correspond to TRBD1 or TRBD2 (5 bases each). This CDR3 has 15 residues. CDR1 and CDR2 from the germline V gene are MGHRA and YSYEKL. V was clipped by 2 bases and J by 9 bases, with 17 bases between them. CDR3 region: CASSQPPGASGEQFF. CDR3 DNA: TGCGCCAGCAGCCAACCCCCCGGGGCGTCGGGTGAGCAGTTCTTC.

This clonotype was detected only a few times. The chain uses TRBV3-1 and TRBJ2-1, with a possible D match to TRBD2 (5 bases). With 7 bases removed from V and 10 bases from J, the gap between germline ends came to 20 bases. The CDR3 is made up of 14 amino acids. Germline CDR1 and CDR2: LGHDT and YNNKEL (reference sequence). The DNA of the CDR3 is TGTGCCAGCACCCGGGGAGTTGGGCGAAGCGAGCAGTTCTTC. Amino acid sequence: CASTRGVGRSEQFF.

The rearrangement links TRBV12-3 or TRBV12-4 to TRBJ2-7; a possible D gene is TRBD2 (7 bases). The CDR3 is 18 residues long. V was cut by 1 base and J by 0 bases, with 19 bases left in between. CDR3 in amino acids: CASSLVMGGGQSSYEQYF. The CDR3 bases are TGTGCCAGCAGTTTAGTAATGGGCGGGGGCCAAAGCTCCTACGAGCAGTACTTC.

This clonotype was counted at least ten times. In DNA, the CDR3 is TGTGCCAGCAACCTACCGGGCCTGGGACAACTTCATGGCTACACCTTC. Amino acids: CASNLPGLGQLHGYTF. V usage is TRBV5-6 and J usage is TRBJ1-2, with D perhaps TRBD1 (6 bases). This CDR3 contains 16 residues. Germline assignment: CDR1 SGHDT and CDR2 YYEEEE. Between the trimmed V and J ends, which lost 6 bases and 6 bases, there was a span of 24 bases.

V is TRBV20-1 and J is TRBJ2-2; maybe TRBD2 (5 bases). CDR3 length: 14 residues. V lost 6 bases, J lost 5 bases, and 16 bases lay in between. CDR1 and CDR2 (germline): DFQATT, SNEGSKA (reference sequence). The CDR3 nucleotides are TGCAGTGCGCCTAGCTGGAGAGGGACCGGGGAGCTGTTTTTT. Its translation is CSAPSWRGTGELFF.

This clonotype was detected only a few times. The V and J genes are TRBV4-1 and TRBJ2-5, with a weak D call TRBD2 (6 bases). Germline V CDR1 and CDR2: MGHRA, YSYEKL. The length of the CDR3 is 14 residues. V lost 0 bases to trimming and J lost 9 bases, with 14 bases between them. The CDR3 region is CASSQDTAPGAQYF. CDR3 coding DNA: TGCGCCAGCAGCCAAGATACCGCCCCGGGGGCCCAGTACTTC.

This clonotype was seen only a few times. CDR3 in amino acids: CASSSLSSGTGELFF. CDR3 DNA: TGTGCCAGCAGCTCCTTAAGCAGCGGCACCGGGGAGCTGTTTTTT. This chain links TRBV12-3 or TRBV12-4 with TRBJ2-2; D might be TRBD2 (5 bases). With 6 bases removed from V and 4 bases from J, the gap between germline ends came to 15 bases. The CDR3 consists of 15 residues.

The table lists this clonotype with a few counts. This chain links TRBV29-1 with TRBJ2-2; 9 bases are shared with TRBD1. The CDR3 length is 16 residues. Germline CDR1 reads SQVTM; CDR2 reads ANQGSEA. J was trimmed by 6 bases and V by 4 bases; bases with no gene match: 12. CDR3 in amino acids: CSVGGWGTGRAGELFF. The CDR3 DNA follows: TGCAGCGTTGGAGGTTGGGGGACAGGGAGGGCCGGGGAGCTGTTTTTT.

This clonotype has only a few counts. This chain links TRBV6-2 or TRBV6-3 with TRBJ2-1; D uncertain. The germline gives CDR1 MNHEY, CDR2 SVGEGT. Trimming took off 8 bases at V and 5 bases at J, with 13 bases between the two ends. The CDR3 sequence is 13 residues long. CDR3 DNA sequence: TGTGCCAGCCAAGAGGACGTTCACAATGAGCAGTTCTTC. Translation: CASQEDVHNEQFF.

The V and J genes are TRBV29-1 and TRBJ2-1; TRBD2 matches at 11 bases. The CDR3 has 16 residues. Germline trimming cut 1 base from V and 7 bases from J; bases unmatched to any gene: 9. CDR1 and CDR2 (germline): SQVTM, ANQGSEA. Here the CDR3 DNA reads TGCAGCGTTGAAGGCACTAGCGGGAGAAAAGGGAATGAGCAGTTCTTC. As protein: CSVEGTSGRKGNEQFF.

This clonotype was counted between two and nine times. DNA for the CDR3: TGTGCCATAAGGGCTAGCGGGACCTACAATGAGCAGTTCTTC. This gives the protein CAIRASGTYNEQFF. The genes are TRBV6-2 or TRBV6-3 and TRBJ2-1, with TRBD2 matching 9 bases. The germline CDR1 and CDR2 sequences are MNHEY and SVGEGT. The CDR3 is 14 amino acids. Trimming at V came to 10 bases and at J to 2 bases, leaving 6 bases not matched to a gene.